This T cell receptor beta chain was captured in a study of shared clonotypes between healthy human individuals. Details on this clone: Its antigen remains unknown.

Study-wide findings and caveats: The genetic and exposure-history diversity represented was limited by few donors. Larger richness was generally estimated for naive than memory subsets.

Germline CDR1 GTSNPN, CDR2 SVGIG (reference sequence). CDR3 length: 12 residues. V was clipped by 5 bases and J by 4 bases; unmatched bases: 4. The naive CD8 population came from CD45RO-negative cells selected for CCR7, without terminally differentiated effector memory CD45RA+ cells. Sequencing used immunoSEQ multiplex PCR; TCRdb keeps in-frame clones, though not all of them. This table has about 2.2 million clones, 80% to 95% appearing once. The sequence derives from a man younger than 35 in good health. Some clones in this sample may be carry-over from other donors' samples. V is TRBV30 and J is TRBJ2-5, with 7 bases matching TRBD2. Input material: naive CD8+ T cells from PBMCs. The CDR3 loop is CAWGLGSETQYF. CDR3 DNA: TGTGCCTGGGGACTAGGGTCAGAGACCCAGTACTTC.